One and the same sample provided the 11 T cell receptor beta chains below, sequenced in a study of cytomegalovirus exposure and HLA in healthy donors. Use of 60 Vbeta and 13 Jbeta primers characterized the PCR. TCRdb keeps only in-frame clones here, not all; method: immunoSEQ multiplex PCR. The sample consists of roughly 130,000 clones, approximately 80% of them appearing once. Sequencing input: PBMCs. The receptors here all came from a man younger than 45 in good health and CMV-seronegative.

V gene TRBV4-3 combines with J gene TRBJ2-1, with D possibly being TRBD2 (6 bases). The length of the CDR3 is 16 residues. Per the germline V gene, CDR1 is LGHNA and CDR2 is YSLEER. The V and J ends lost 0 bases and 3 bases respectively, with 12 bases between them. DNA of the CDR3: TGCGCCAGCAGCCAAGAACCGGGACTGAACTACAATGAGCAGTTCTTC. This translates into CASSQEPGLNYNEQFF.

The table lists this clone with a count of one. The chain carries TRBV5-4 and TRBJ2-5; 7 bases line up with TRBD1. Germline V CDR1 and CDR2: SGHNT, YYREEE (reference sequence). J was trimmed by 1 base and V by 3 bases; bases with no gene match: 3. The CDR3 sequence is 14 residues long. In nucleotides, the CDR3 is TGTGCCAGCAGCTCGACAGGGATCCAAGAGACCCAGTACTTC. It is translated as CASSSTGIQETQYF.

This clone was picked up one time. The gene calls are TRBV29-1 and TRBJ1-2, with a tentative D call TRBD1 (5 bases). Trimming cost V 7 bases and J 2 bases, with 17 bases left between them. CDR3 length: 14 amino acids. Germline CDR1 is SQVTM and CDR2 is ANQGSEA. The CDR3 region is CSDDRSGYNYGYTF. CDR3 sequence (DNA): TGCAGCGACGATCGATCAGGGTACAACTATGGCTACACCTTC.

This clone was seen more than once but under ten times. J is TRBJ2-7 and V is TRBV27, with a tentative D call TRBD2 (5 bases). Germline CDR1 and CDR2: MNHEY and SMNVEV (reference sequence). This CDR3 comprises 13 residues. With 2 bases removed from V and 7 bases from J, the gap between germline ends came to 12 bases. CDR3 sequence reads: CASSLGSRREQYF. The CDR3 DNA is TGTGCCAGCAGTTTAGGTAGTCGGAGGGAGCAGTACTTC.

This sequence joins TRBV9 and TRBJ2-7; 7 nucleotides match TRBD1. V shed 0 bases and J 6 bases; nucleotides not matched to a gene: 12. This CDR3 spans 16 amino acids. CDR1 and CDR2 (germline): SGDLS, YYNGEE. CDR3 sequence: CASSVEGRGNSGEQYF. The CDR3 DNA is TGTGCCAGCAGCGTAGAGGGCAGGGGGAACTCTGGCGAGCAGTACTTC. The full variable domain, completed using reference TRBV9 and TRBJ2-7, is DSGVTQTPKHLITATGQRVTLRCSPRSGDLSVYWYQQSLDQGLQFLIQYYNGEERAKGNILERFSAQQFPDLHSELNLSSLELGDSALYFCASSVEGRGNSGEQYFGPGTRLTVT.

As for this clone: The same CDR3 also results from other DNA sequences found in this sample. This sequence joins TRBV7-2 and TRBJ1-1, with D unresolved. V dropped 1 base and J dropped 1 base, with 7 bases sitting between them. Germline V CDR1 and CDR2: SGHTA, FQGNSA. The CDR3 is 14 amino acids. The CDR3 protein is CASSLGGWNTEAFF. CDR3 nucleotides: TGTGCCAGCAGCTTAGGAGGGTGGAACACTGAAGCTTTCTTT. The full variable domain, completed using reference TRBV7-2 and TRBJ1-1, is GAGVSQSPSNKVTEKGKDVELRCDPISGHTALYWYRQSLGQGLEFLIYFQGNSAPDKSGLPSDRFSAERTGGSVSTLTIQRTQQEDSAVYLCASSLGGWNTEAFFGQGTRLTVV.

The chain employs TRBV5-1 and TRBJ1-3, with 9 bases fitting TRBD1. The V gene end was trimmed by 4 bases and the J gene end by 0 bases; junction bases not matched to a gene: 8. The CDR3 runs to 17 residues. Germline V gene sequence: CDR1 SGHRS, CDR2 YFSETQ. The CDR3 DNA is TGCGCCAGCAGCATTTCGGACAGGGGTCACTCTGGAAACACCATATATTTT. Residues: CASSISDRGHSGNTIYF.

The V and J genes are TRBV28 and TRBJ2-5; D is undetermined. Germline V gene sequence: CDR1 MDHEN, CDR2 SYDVKM. The V gene lost 6 bases and the J gene lost 9 bases, with 11 bases spanning the gap. This CDR3 is built from 11 residues. CDR3 in DNA: TGTGCCAGCAGCCACACAGCCGCCCAGTACTTC. It codes for CASSHTAAQYF.

This clone was detected only a few times. The rearrangement uses TRBV27 and TRBJ1-2, with 7 nucleotides matching TRBD1. Trimming cost V 0 bases and J 3 bases; bases outside gene matches: 1. CDR1 is MNHEY, CDR2 SMNVEV, per germline (reference sequence). This CDR3 has 14 residues. CDR3 nucleotides: TGTGCCAGCAGTTTATCAGGGGGCCACTATGGCTACACCTTC. Its translation: CASSLSGGHYGYTF.

The V and J genes are TRBV5-8 and TRBJ1-3; D is undetermined. Germline V gene sequence: CDR1 SGHTS, CDR2 YDEGEE. The CDR3 sequence is 15 residues long. V was shortened by 0 bases and J by 1 base, with 8 bases between the two germline ends. In DNA, the CDR3 is TGTGCCAGCAGCTTGGACAGCGGTTCTGGAAACACCATATATTTT. Translation: CASSLDSGSGNTIYF.

V and J are TRBV5-6 and TRBJ1-1; D unclear. Trimming removed 1 base from V and 6 bases from J, with 19 bases in between. Germline V gene data show CDR1 as SGHDT and CDR2 as YYEEEE. The CDR3 has 16 amino acids. CDR3 loop: CASSLIRLPLIPEAFF. The CDR3 bases are TGTGCCAGCAGCTTGATCCGACTGCCACTCATCCCTGAAGCTTTCTTT.